This record covers a single TCR beta chain. Its target is unknown. This sample stems from a study of PD-1 blockade in classical Hodgkin lymphoma. Time point specified: newly diagnosed, previously untreated cHL patient sample. Thawed PBMCs underwent magnetic negative selection to yield purified CD4+ T cells. Comparison relied on PBMCs that came from newly diagnosed, untreated classical Hodgkin lymphoma. Germline CDR1 and CDR2: SGDLS and YYNGEE. The CDR3 has 15 residues. With 2 bases removed from V and 1 base from J, the gap between germline ends came to 10 bases. Clones were sequenced by immunoSEQ multiplex PCR, and TCRdb holds only the in-frame ones, with some missing. The sample shows almost 20,000 clones, under 85% of them seen only once. Study outcomes and limitations: What drove the repertoire differences, possibly disease activity or prior therapy, has not been defined.

Material: CD4+ T cells from blood. This TCR came from a human donor with classical Hodgkin lymphoma. V and J are TRBV9 and TRBJ2-1; D could derive from TRBD1 or TRBD2 (5 bases each). The CDR3 sequence is CASSVSEGSYNEQFF. The CDR3 region has the DNA TGTGCCAGCAGCGTGTCAGAGGGGTCCTACAATGAGCAGTTCTTC.